The source of this T cell receptor beta chain is a study of blood T cell repertoires in COVID-19. Study details: Specimens from acute and convalescent COVID-19 originated in the United States, Italy and Spain.

J was trimmed by 10 bases and V by 1 base; bases with no gene match: 15. This CDR3 contains 17 residues. Germline V lookup: CDR1 SEHNR, CDR2 FQNEAQ (reference sequence). Source study methods: How many nucleated cells were present was estimated from reference gene primer amplification. Method: immunoSEQ multiplex PCR; TCRdb's copy keeps in-frame clones and lacks some. V, J and clone size reflect that table, while D and trimming were determined from the DNA. The profile covers hundreds of thousands of clones, with 70% to 90% appearing a single time and roughly 3% taken by the ten largest. This clone appeared many times.

The sequence derives from a man between 18 and 35 years old with active or convalescent COVID-19. Sequenced input: peripheral blood. The V call is TRBV7-9, the J call TRBJ2-1; 8 nucleotides match TRBD2. The CDR3 reads CASSLDPREGLSGEQFF. The CDR3 DNA reads TGTGCCAGCAGCTTAGATCCCCGGGAGGGCCTATCTGGGGAGCAGTTCTTC.